A selection of T cell receptor beta chains follows, all from one sample in a study of Ad26.COV2.S vaccination and SARS-CoV-2 variants. The table came from immunoSEQ multiplex PCR; TCRdb's copy has only in-frame clones and leaves some out. Of 350,000 to 400,000 clones in the sample, around 89% are singletons; the top ten hold around 1.8%. Source: peripheral blood, taken in a trial of Ad26.COV2.S vaccine versus placebo. The receptors derive from a person between 18 and 65 years old who received the Ad26.COV2.S COVID-19 vaccine or a placebo. Both conserved end residues are part of each CDR3. Each record gives: V gene, J gene, D gene, clone size, CDR3 protein, CDR3 DNA. The D gene is left open where the match is weak. Only part of the rows carry a size: once, few, many, or a class if the clone is expanded.

V: TRBV7-2
J: TRBJ1-5
D: -
size: once
CDR3: CASSSQGGQPQHF
DNA: TGTGCCAGCAGCTCTCAGGGAGGTCAGCCCCAGCATTTT

V: TRBV6-1
J: TRBJ2-5
D: TRBD1
size: many
CDR3: CASSERGLSETQYF
DNA: TGTGCCAGCAGTGAAAGGGGGCTCAGCGAGACCCAGTACTTC

V: TRBV7-2
J: TRBJ2-7
D: TRBD2
size: -
CDR3: CASSSPGLAGAGEQYF
DNA: TGTGCCAGCAGCAGCCCGGGACTAGCGGGAGCTGGCGAGCAGTACTTC

V: TRBV27
J: TRBJ1-1
D: -
size: once
CDR3: CASSLLGGYGGLVTEAFF
DNA: TGTGCCAGCAGTTTATTGGGTGGTTACGGTGGACTGGTTACTGAAGCTTTCTTT

V: TRBV3-1/TRBV3-2
J: TRBJ1-5
D: -
size: -
CDR3: CASSQTKTGLQHF
DNA: TGTGCCAGCAGCCAGACCAAAACAGGGTTACAGCATTTT

V: TRBV9
J: TRBJ1-6
D: -
size: -
CDR3: CASSVAGGNSPLHF
DNA: TGTGCCAGCAGCGTAGCGGGTGGCAATTCACCCCTCCACTTT

V: TRBV5-4
J: TRBJ2-5
D: TRBD2
size: few
CDR3: CASTNRGDSQETQYF
DNA: TGTGCCAGCACCAACCGGGGGGACTCACAAGAGACCCAGTACTTC

V: TRBV19
J: TRBJ1-2
D: TRBD1
size: -
CDR3: CASTMGQGANGYTF
DNA: TGTGCCAGTACCATGGGACAGGGGGCGAATGGCTACACCTTC

V: TRBV19
J: TRBJ2-7
D: -
size: -
CDR3: CASSYSRALRGEQYF
DNA: TGTGCCAGTAGTTACAGCCGGGCCCTAAGGGGCGAGCAGTACTTC

V: TRBV4-1
J: TRBJ2-5
D: -
size: -
CDR3: CASSPNRAIGETQYF
DNA: TGCGCCAGCAGTCCAAACAGGGCTATTGGAGAGACCCAGTACTTC

V: TRBV3-1/TRBV3-2
J: TRBJ2-2
D: -
size: -
CDR3: CASSQRQTAGELFF
DNA: TGTGCCAGCAGCCAAAGGCAGACCGCCGGGGAGCTGTTTTTT

V: TRBV28
J: TRBJ1-4
D: TRBD1
size: -
CDR3: CASRRQGVRRTGKLFF
DNA: TGTGCCAGCAGACGACAGGGGGTCCGACGAACGGGGAAACTGTTTTTT

V: TRBV6-2/TRBV6-3
J: TRBJ2-4
D: -
size: -
CDR3: CASSSLTGIKNIQYF
DNA: TGTGCCAGCAGTTCGCTTACAGGTATCAAAAACATTCAGTACTTC

V: TRBV27
J: TRBJ2-7
D: TRBD2
size: -
CDR3: CASSGLAGFHEQYF
DNA: TGTGCCAGCAGTGGACTAGCGGGTTTCCACGAGCAGTACTTC

V: TRBV4-1
J: TRBJ1-4
D: -
size: -
CDR3: CASREDRSRNEKLFF
DNA: TGCGCCAGCAGGGAAGACAGGAGCAGGAATGAAAAACTGTTTTTT

V: TRBV5-1
J: TRBJ2-1
D: TRBD1
size: -
CDR3: CASSLARTLRDRPYNEQFF
DNA: TGCGCCAGCAGCTTGGCTCGAACCCTCCGGGACAGGCCCTACAATGAGCAGTTCTTC

V: TRBV11-3
J: TRBJ2-7
D: TRBD2
size: -
CDR3: CASSQLAGAGEQYF
DNA: TGTGCCAGCAGCCAACTAGCGGGAGCTGGCGAGCAGTACTTC

V: TRBV11-2
J: TRBJ2-7
D: TRBD1
size: -
CDR3: CASSPDRGQNSYEQYF
DNA: TGTGCCAGCAGTCCGGACAGGGGGCAGAACTCCTACGAGCAGTACTTC

V: TRBV6-5
J: TRBJ2-5
D: -
size: -
CDR3: CASSYSPGQEAETQYF
DNA: TGTGCCAGCAGTTACTCCCCGGGACAAGAGGCTGAGACCCAGTACTTC

V: TRBV2
J: TRBJ2-3
D: -
size: -
CDR3: CASSDLSSGTQYF
DNA: TGTGCCAGCAGTGATCTATCGAGCGGTACGCAGTATTTT

V: TRBV10-3
J: TRBJ2-2
D: TRBD2
size: -
CDR3: CAISESRSGSTGELFF
DNA: TGTGCCATCAGTGAGTCCCGTAGCGGGAGTACCGGGGAGCTGTTTTTT

V: TRBV7-9
J: TRBJ1-1
D: -
size: few
CDR3: CATSWGENTEAFF
DNA: TGTGCCACCAGCTGGGGTGAGAACACTGAAGCTTTCTTT

V: TRBV11-3
J: TRBJ2-5
D: TRBD2
size: -
CDR3: CASSPQGASGIWEETQYF
DNA: TGTGCCAGCAGCCCCCAAGGGGCTAGCGGGATCTGGGAAGAGACCCAGTACTTC

V: TRBV24-1
J: TRBJ1-1
D: -
size: -
CDR3: CATSDLGQKNTEAFF
DNA: TGTGCCACCAGTGATTTGGGGCAGAAGAACACTGAAGCTTTCTTT

V: TRBV28
J: TRBJ1-1
D: TRBD1
size: -
CDR3: CASQTGGMNTEAFF
DNA: TGTGCCAGCCAGACAGGGGGAATGAACACTGAAGCTTTCTTT

V: TRBV30
J: TRBJ2-7
D: TRBD2
size: -
CDR3: CAYLAGSYEQYF
DNA: TGTGCCTATCTAGCGGGGTCCTACGAGCAGTACTTC

V: TRBV9
J: TRBJ1-6
D: -
size: once
CDR3: CASSVAPADSPLHF
DNA: TGTGCCAGCAGCGTAGCGCCGGCAGATTCACCCCTCCACTTT

V: TRBV2
J: TRBJ2-7
D: TRBD1
size: -
CDR3: CASSVTGGWEQYF
DNA: TGTGCCAGCAGTGTTACAGGGGGCTGGGAGCAGTACTTC

V: TRBV15
J: TRBJ1-1
D: -
size: once
CDR3: CATSIGGEQGGAFF
DNA: TGTGCCACCAGCATCGGGGGAGAACAGGGAGGAGCTTTCTTT

V: TRBV25-1
J: TRBJ2-7
D: -
size: -
CDR3: CASSESTRQYF
DNA: TGTGCCAGCAGTGAAAGCACCCGGCAGTACTTC

V: TRBV5-7
J: TRBJ2-3
D: -
size: -
CDR3: CASSLLGLPDTQYF
DNA: TGTGCCAGCAGCTTGTTAGGTCTGCCAGATACGCAGTATTTT

V: TRBV7-2
J: TRBJ2-5
D: -
size: -
CDR3: CASSSPPPGIETQYF
DNA: TGTGCCAGCAGCTCTCCCCCGCCGGGGATAGAGACCCAGTACTTC

V: TRBV11-3
J: TRBJ2-1
D: TRBD1
size: -
CDR3: CASSRGQGTNEQFF
DNA: TGTGCCAGCAGTAGGGGACAGGGAACGAATGAGCAGTTCTTC

V: TRBV4-2
J: TRBJ2-7
D: -
size: -
CDR3: CASSQESQATYEQYF
DNA: TGTGCCAGCAGCCAAGAGTCCCAGGCGACCTACGAGCAGTACTTC

V: TRBV5-1
J: TRBJ2-5
D: -
size: -
CDR3: CASSVQGQVQETQYF
DNA: TGCGCCAGCAGCGTACAGGGTCAGGTCCAAGAGACCCAGTACTTC

V: TRBV28
J: TRBJ2-7
D: -
size: -
CDR3: CASSLLGHSYEQYF
DNA: TGTGCCAGCAGTTTACTTGGCCACTCCTACGAGCAGTACTTC

V: TRBV19
J: TRBJ2-7
D: TRBD1
size: -
CDR3: CATNDPGQGSYEQYF
DNA: TGTGCCACCAACGACCCCGGACAGGGCTCCTACGAGCAGTACTTC

V: TRBV6-4
J: TRBJ1-1
D: TRBD1
size: -
CDR3: CASSAGTEDSEAFF
DNA: TGTGCCAGCAGTGCCGGGACAGAAGACAGTGAAGCTTTCTTT

V: TRBV6-1
J: TRBJ1-4
D: -
size: -
CDR3: CASSEALGLVGEKLFF
DNA: TGTGCCAGCAGTGAAGCGCTAGGTTTGGTAGGGGAAAAACTGTTTTTT

V: TRBV4-1
J: TRBJ2-1
D: -
size: -
CDR3: CASSQTGLSYNEQFF
DNA: TGCGCCAGCAGCCAGACAGGTTTATCTTACAATGAGCAGTTCTTC

V: TRBV6-1
J: TRBJ2-1
D: -
size: -
CDR3: CASSEWSFPPGEQFF
DNA: TGTGCCAGCAGTGAATGGTCATTCCCCCCTGGGGAGCAGTTCTTC

V: TRBV6-1
J: TRBJ2-1
D: TRBD2
size: -
CDR3: CASSVGTSGIRNEQFF
DNA: TGTGCCAGCAGTGTTGGGACTAGCGGGATAAGGAATGAGCAGTTCTTC

V: TRBV4-1
J: TRBJ2-1
D: -
size: -
CDR3: CASTQGTLYNEQFF
DNA: TGCGCCAGCACCCAGGGGACGCTCTACAATGAGCAGTTCTTC

V: TRBV3-1/TRBV3-2
J: TRBJ2-1
D: TRBD2
size: -
CDR3: CASSQGFRTSVLGSYNEQFF
DNA: TGTGCCAGCAGCCAAGGATTTCGGACTAGCGTCTTGGGCTCCTACAATGAGCAGTTCTTC

V: TRBV19
J: TRBJ1-2
D: -
size: -
CDR3: CASSIGADPVYGYTF
DNA: TGTGCCAGTAGTATAGGCGCAGACCCCGTCTATGGCTACACCTTC

V: TRBV27
J: TRBJ1-6
D: -
size: -
CDR3: CASSLAGRYNSPLHF
DNA: TGTGCCAGCAGTTTAGCCGGGCGATATAATTCACCCCTCCACTTT

V: TRBV5-6
J: TRBJ2-2
D: -
size: -
CDR3: CASSPPVGANTGELFF
DNA: TGTGCCAGCAGCCCCCCCGTGGGAGCGAACACCGGGGAGCTGTTTTTT

V: TRBV3-1/TRBV3-2
J: TRBJ2-5
D: -
size: -
CDR3: CASSQVWPREDQETQYF
DNA: TGTGCCAGCAGCCAAGTGTGGCCGCGGGAAGACCAAGAGACCCAGTACTTC

V: TRBV16
J: TRBJ2-1
D: -
size: -
CDR3: CASSQNRGGNEQFF
DNA: TGTGCCAGCAGCCAAAACAGGGGGGGCAATGAGCAGTTCTTC

V: TRBV6-6
J: TRBJ1-5
D: TRBD1
size: once
CDR3: CASSRRRGTGGAGSNQPQHF
DNA: TGTGCCAGCAGTCGACGGCGAGGGACAGGGGGCGCGGGTAGCAATCAGCCCCAGCATTTT

V: TRBV28
J: TRBJ2-7
D: -
size: -
CDR3: CASSLVAGVNEQYF
DNA: TGTGCCAGCAGTTTAGTGGCAGGGGTTAACGAGCAGTACTTC

V: TRBV11-3
J: TRBJ1-1
D: -
size: -
CDR3: CASSSSQGLGAEAFF
DNA: TGTGCCAGCAGCTCCTCACAGGGCTTGGGCGCTGAAGCTTTCTTT

V: TRBV30
J: TRBJ2-1
D: TRBD2
size: -
CDR3: CAWSVGRDEQFF
DNA: TGTGCCTGGAGTGTAGGGAGGGATGAGCAGTTCTTC

V: TRBV7-8
J: TRBJ2-7
D: -
size: -
CDR3: CASSSNRVYEQYF
DNA: TGTGCCAGCAGCTCAAACAGGGTTTACGAGCAGTACTTC

V: TRBV19
J: TRBJ2-2
D: -
size: -
CDR3: CASSVDGPNTGELFF
DNA: TGTGCCAGTAGTGTTGACGGTCCGAACACCGGGGAGCTGTTTTTT

V: TRBV11-2
J: TRBJ2-2
D: -
size: -
CDR3: CASRGNTGELFF
DNA: TGTGCCAGCAGAGGCAACACCGGGGAGCTGTTTTTT

V: TRBV12-3/TRBV12-4
J: TRBJ2-2
D: -
size: -
CDR3: CASSYRGGELFF
DNA: TGTGCCAGCAGTTATAGGGGCGGGGAGCTGTTTTTT

V: TRBV19
J: TRBJ2-7
D: -
size: -
CDR3: CASSSGVVQYF
DNA: TGTGCCAGTAGTAGTGGTGTCGTGCAGTACTTC

V: TRBV7-7
J: TRBJ2-7
D: TRBD1
size: once
CDR3: CASSTRQGTSYEQYF
DNA: TGTGCCAGCAGCACAAGACAGGGGACATCTTACGAGCAGTACTTC